The 5 T cell receptor beta chains in this list originate from one sample, sequenced in a study of cytomegalovirus exposure and HLA in healthy donors. The PCR made use of 60 Vbeta and 13 Jbeta primers. Sequencing was performed with immunoSEQ multiplex PCR; in TCRdb, only in-frame clones are kept and a portion is missing. The top ten clones hold around 1.2% of a sample with about 200,000 clones, over 80% of them seen once. The sample was PBMCs. The receptor source for this set is a man under 40 in good health and CMV-seronegative.

This rearrangement joins TRBV7-9 to TRBJ1-1; 8 positions match TRBD1. V trimming: 7 bases; J trimming: 1 base; junction bases outside the gene matches: 8. CDR1 is SEHNR and CDR2 is FQNEAQ in the germline V gene (reference sequence). The CDR3 has 15 residues. CDR3 coding DNA: TGTGCCAGCACCACCGGGGACAGGACGAACACTGAAGCTTTCTTT. Its protein is CASTTGDRTNTEAFF. Looking up the rest from reference TRBV7-9 and TRBJ1-1 gives the full variable domain: DTGVSQNPRHKITKRGQNVTFRCDPISEHNRLYWYRQTLGQGPEFLTYFQNEAQLEKSRLLSDRFSAERPKGSFSTLEIQRTEQGDSAMYLCASTTGDRTNTEAFFGQGTRLTVV.

The chain has TRBV30 and TRBJ2-7; 8 bases align to TRBD1. The CDR3 runs 14 residues. V lost 0 bases to trimming and J lost 4 bases; unmatched junction nucleotides: 5. Germline V CDR1 and CDR2: GTSNPN, SVGIG (reference sequence). The DNA for the CDR3 is TGTGCCTGGAGTGTCCAGGGGGCCCCATACGAGCAGTACTTC. Translated: CAWSVQGAPYEQYF.

The chain has TRBV6-5 and TRBJ2-5, with TRBD2 matching 11 bases. The CDR3 totals 15 residues. The junction had 6 bases not matched to a gene; V was cut back by 6 bases and J by 3 bases. Germline loops: CDR1 MNHEY, CDR2 SVGAGI. The CDR3 nucleotides read TGTGCCAGCAGCATAGCGGGGGGGCAGGAAGAGACCCAGTACTTC. Translated, it gives CASSIAGGQEETQYF.

This chain connects TRBV6-5 to TRBJ2-5; 9 bases align to TRBD2. J was trimmed by 4 bases and V by 10 bases; bases with no gene match: 10. Looked up from germline, CDR1 is MNHEY and CDR2 is SVGAGI. This CDR3 has 14 amino acids. CDR3 region: CATTSGGFLETQYF. In DNA, the CDR3 is TGTGCCACAACCAGCGGGGGGTTTTTAGAGACCCAGTACTTC.

The rearrangement uses TRBV19 and TRBJ2-7, with D possibly TRBD2 on 5 matching bases. This CDR3 has 15 residues. Germline lookup yields CDR1 LNHDA and CDR2 SQIVND (reference sequence). Trimming stripped 10 bases from V and 0 bases from J, with 19 bases between. The CDR3 nucleotides are TGTGCCACCGGGATCGCCGGTCGGGGCTCCTACGAGCAGTACTTC. Protein sequence: CATGIAGRGSYEQYF.